Given below is one T cell receptor (beta chain) in context. The germline gene is not matched at one end of the junction; a read error may be the cause. In germline, CDR1 is MNHNY, CDR2 SVGAGI (reference sequence). The CDR3 is 11 amino acids. This entry is derived from a study of T cell repertoires in cytomegalovirus infection. TCRdb reprocessed the reads with MiXCR, giving one entry per CDR3 protein. Here the sample spans 450,000 to 550,000 distinct CDR3 sequences, about 17% being singletons. The clonotype originates from a human donor in good health (CMV status not recorded). Some clones in this sample may be carry-over from other donors' samples. The rearrangement links TRBV6-6 to TRBJ2-3; D not resolved. The sequenced sample was CD8+ T cells from PBMCs. CDR3 in DNA: TGTGCCAGCAGTGACTCAGATACGCAGTATTTT. It yields the protein CASSDSDTQYF.